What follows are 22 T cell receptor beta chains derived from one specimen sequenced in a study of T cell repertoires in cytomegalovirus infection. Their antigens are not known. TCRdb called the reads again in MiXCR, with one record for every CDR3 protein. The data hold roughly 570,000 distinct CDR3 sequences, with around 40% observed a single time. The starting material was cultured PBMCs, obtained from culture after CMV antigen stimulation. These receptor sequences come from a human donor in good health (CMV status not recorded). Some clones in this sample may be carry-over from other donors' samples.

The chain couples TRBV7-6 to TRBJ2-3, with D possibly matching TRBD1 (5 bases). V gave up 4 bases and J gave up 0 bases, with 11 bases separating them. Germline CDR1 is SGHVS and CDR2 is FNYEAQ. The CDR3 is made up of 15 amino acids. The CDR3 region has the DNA TGTGCCAGCAGCTATGTTGGGGCTAGCACAGATACGCAGTATTTT. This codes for CASSYVGASTDTQYF.

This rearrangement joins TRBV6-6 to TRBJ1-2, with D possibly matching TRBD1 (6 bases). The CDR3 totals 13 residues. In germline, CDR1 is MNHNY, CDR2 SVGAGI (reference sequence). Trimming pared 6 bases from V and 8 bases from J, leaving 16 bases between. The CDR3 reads CASRLDRFGGYTF. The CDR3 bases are TGTGCCAGCAGACTAGACAGGTTTGGAGGCTACACCTTC.

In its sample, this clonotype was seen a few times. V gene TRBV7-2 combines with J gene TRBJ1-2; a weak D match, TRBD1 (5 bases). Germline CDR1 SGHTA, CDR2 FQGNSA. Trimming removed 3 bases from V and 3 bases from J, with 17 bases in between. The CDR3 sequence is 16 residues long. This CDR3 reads CASSLGVGAFDYGYTF. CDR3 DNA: TGTGCCAGCAGCTTGGGGGTAGGGGCGTTCGACTATGGCTACACCTTC.

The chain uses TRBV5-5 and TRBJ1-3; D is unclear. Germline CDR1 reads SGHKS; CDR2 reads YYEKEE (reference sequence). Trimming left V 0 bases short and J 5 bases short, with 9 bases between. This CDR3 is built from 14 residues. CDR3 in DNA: TGTGCCAGCAGCTTGGGTGCGGGCCGAAACACCATATATTTT. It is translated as CASSLGAGRNTIYF.

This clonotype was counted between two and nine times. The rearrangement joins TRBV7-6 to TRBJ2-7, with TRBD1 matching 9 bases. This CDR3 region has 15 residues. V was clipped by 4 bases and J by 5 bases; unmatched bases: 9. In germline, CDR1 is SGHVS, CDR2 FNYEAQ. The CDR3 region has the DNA TGTGCCAGCAGCTCAATCGGACAGGGGATTGACGAGCAGTACTTC. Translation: CASSSIGQGIDEQYF. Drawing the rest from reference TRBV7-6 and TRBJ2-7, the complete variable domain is GAGVSQSPRYKVTKRGQDVALRCDPISGHVSLYWYRQALGQGPEFLTYFNYEAQQDKSGLPNDRFSAERPEGSISTLTIQRTEQRDSAMYRCASSSIGQGIDEQYFGPGTRLTVT.

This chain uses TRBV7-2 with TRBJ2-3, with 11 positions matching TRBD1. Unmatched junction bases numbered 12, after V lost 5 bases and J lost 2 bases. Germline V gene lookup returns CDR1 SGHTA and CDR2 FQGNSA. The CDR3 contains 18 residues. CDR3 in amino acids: CASSALLGTGGLTDTQYF. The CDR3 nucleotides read TGTGCCAGCAGCGCGCTACTGGGGACAGGGGGACTCACAGATACGCAGTATTTT.

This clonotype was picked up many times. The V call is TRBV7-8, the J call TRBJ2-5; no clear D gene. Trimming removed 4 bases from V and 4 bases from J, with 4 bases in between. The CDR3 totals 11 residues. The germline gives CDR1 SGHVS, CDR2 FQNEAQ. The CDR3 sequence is CASSSIETQYF. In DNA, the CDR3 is TGTGCCAGCAGCTCAATAGAGACCCAGTACTTC. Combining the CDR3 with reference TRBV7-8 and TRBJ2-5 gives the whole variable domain GAGVSQSPRYKVAKRGQDVALRCDPISGHVSLFWYQQALGQGPEFLTYFQNEAQLDKSGLPSDRFFAERPEGSVSTLKIQRTQQEDSAVYLCASSSIETQYFGPGTRLLVL.

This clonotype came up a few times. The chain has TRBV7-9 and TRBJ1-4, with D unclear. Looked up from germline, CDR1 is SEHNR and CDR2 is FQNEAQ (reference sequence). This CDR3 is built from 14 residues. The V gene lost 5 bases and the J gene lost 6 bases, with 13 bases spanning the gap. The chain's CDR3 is CASSRESVDEKLFF. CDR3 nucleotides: TGTGCCAGCAGCCGCGAAAGTGTGGATGAAAAACTGTTTTTT.

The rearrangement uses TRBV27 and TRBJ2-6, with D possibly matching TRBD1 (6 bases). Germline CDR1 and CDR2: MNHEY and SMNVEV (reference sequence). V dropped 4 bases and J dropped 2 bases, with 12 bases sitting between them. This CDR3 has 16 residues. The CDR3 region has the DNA TGTGCCAGCAGTTCAAGACAGGCCGCTGGGGCCAACGTCCTGACTTTC. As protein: CASSSRQAAGANVLTF.

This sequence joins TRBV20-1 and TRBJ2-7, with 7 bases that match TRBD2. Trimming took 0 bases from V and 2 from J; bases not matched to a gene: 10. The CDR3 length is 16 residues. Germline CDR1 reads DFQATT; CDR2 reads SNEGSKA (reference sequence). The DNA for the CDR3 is TGCAGTGCTAGAGATAATGGCGGGAGAACCGCCTACGAGCAGTACTTC. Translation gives CSARDNGGRTAYEQYF.

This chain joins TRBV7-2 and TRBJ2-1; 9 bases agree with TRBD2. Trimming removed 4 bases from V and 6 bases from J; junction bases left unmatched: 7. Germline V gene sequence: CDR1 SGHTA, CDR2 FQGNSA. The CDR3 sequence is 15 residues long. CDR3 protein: CASSSIAGASNEQFF. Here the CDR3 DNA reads TGTGCCAGCAGCTCCATAGCGGGGGCCTCCAATGAGCAGTTCTTC.

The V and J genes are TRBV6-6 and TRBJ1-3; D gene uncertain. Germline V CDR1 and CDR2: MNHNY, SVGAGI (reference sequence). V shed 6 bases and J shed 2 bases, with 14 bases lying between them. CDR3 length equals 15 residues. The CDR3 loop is CASSPTGEPGNTIYF. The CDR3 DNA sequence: TGTGCCAGCAGCCCGACTGGGGAGCCTGGAAACACCATATATTTT.

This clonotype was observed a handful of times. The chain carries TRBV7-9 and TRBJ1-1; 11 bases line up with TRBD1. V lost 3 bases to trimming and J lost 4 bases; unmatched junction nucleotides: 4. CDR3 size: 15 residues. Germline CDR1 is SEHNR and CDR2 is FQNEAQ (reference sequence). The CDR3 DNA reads TGTGCCAGCAGCTTTCCCGGGACAGGGGGCACTGAAGCTTTCTTT. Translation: CASSFPGTGGTEAFF.

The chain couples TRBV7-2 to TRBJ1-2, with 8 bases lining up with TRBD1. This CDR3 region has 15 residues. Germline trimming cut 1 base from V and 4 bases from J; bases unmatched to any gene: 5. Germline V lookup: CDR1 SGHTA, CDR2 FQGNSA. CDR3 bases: TGTGCCAGCAGCTTAGATCAGGGGGCAGGCTATGGCTACACCTTC. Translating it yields CASSLDQGAGYGYTF.

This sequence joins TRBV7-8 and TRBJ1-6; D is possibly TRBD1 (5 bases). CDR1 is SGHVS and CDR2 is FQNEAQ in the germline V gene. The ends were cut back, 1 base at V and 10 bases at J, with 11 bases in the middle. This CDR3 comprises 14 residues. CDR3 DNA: TGTGCCAGCAGCTTAGGCTGGGGGGAGTCACCCCTCCACTTT. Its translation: CASSLGWGESPLHF.

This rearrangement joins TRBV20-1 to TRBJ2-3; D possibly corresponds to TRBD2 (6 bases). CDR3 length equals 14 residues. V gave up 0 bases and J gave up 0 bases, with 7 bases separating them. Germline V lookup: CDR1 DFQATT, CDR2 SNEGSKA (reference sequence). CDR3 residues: CSARESGSTDTQYF. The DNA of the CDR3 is TGCAGTGCTAGAGAGAGCGGGAGCACAGATACGCAGTATTTT.

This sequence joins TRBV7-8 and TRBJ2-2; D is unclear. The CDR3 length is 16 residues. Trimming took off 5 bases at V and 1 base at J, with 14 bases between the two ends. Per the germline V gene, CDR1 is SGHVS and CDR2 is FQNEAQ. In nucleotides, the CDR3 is TGTGCCAGCAGCGGAAACGGCGGTGGGAACACCGGGGAGCTGTTTTTT. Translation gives CASSGNGGGNTGELFF.

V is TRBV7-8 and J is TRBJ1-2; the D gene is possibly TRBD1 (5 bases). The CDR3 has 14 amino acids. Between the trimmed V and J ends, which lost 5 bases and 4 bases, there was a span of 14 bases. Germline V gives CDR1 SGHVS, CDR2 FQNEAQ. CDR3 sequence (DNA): TGTGCCAGCAGCCCGAAGGGGCCAATCTATGGCTACACCTTC. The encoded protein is CASSPKGPIYGYTF.

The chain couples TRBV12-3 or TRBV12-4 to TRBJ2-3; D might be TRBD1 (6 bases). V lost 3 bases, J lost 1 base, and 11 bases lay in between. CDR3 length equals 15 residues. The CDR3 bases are TGTGCCAGCAGTTTCTCAGGGGATGGCACAGATACGCAGTATTTT. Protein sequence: CASSFSGDGTDTQYF.

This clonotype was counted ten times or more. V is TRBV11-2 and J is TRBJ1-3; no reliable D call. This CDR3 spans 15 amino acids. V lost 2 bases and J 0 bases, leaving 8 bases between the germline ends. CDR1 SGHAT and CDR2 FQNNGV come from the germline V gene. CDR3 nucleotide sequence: TGTGCCAGCAGCTTATCCGACCACTCTGGAAACACCATATATTTT. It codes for CASSLSDHSGNTIYF. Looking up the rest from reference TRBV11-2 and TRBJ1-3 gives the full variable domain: EAGVAQSPRYKIIEKRQSVAFWCNPISGHATLYWYQQILGQGPKLLIQFQNNGVVDDSQLPKDRFSAERLKGVDSTLKIQPAKLEDSAVYLCASSLSDHSGNTIYFGEGSWLTVV.

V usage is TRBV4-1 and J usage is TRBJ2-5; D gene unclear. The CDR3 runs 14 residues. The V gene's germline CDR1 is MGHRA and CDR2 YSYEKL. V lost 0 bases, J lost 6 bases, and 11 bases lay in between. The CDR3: CASSQEVGLQTQYF. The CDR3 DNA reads TGCGCCAGCAGCCAAGAAGTAGGGTTGCAGACCCAGTACTTC.

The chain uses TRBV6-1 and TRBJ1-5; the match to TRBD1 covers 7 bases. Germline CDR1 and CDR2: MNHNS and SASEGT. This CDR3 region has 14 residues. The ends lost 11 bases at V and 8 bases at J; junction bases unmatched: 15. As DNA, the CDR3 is TGTGCCGCCTGGAGGACAGGTCCTATGGAGCCCCAGCATTTT. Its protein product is CAAWRTGPMEPQHF.